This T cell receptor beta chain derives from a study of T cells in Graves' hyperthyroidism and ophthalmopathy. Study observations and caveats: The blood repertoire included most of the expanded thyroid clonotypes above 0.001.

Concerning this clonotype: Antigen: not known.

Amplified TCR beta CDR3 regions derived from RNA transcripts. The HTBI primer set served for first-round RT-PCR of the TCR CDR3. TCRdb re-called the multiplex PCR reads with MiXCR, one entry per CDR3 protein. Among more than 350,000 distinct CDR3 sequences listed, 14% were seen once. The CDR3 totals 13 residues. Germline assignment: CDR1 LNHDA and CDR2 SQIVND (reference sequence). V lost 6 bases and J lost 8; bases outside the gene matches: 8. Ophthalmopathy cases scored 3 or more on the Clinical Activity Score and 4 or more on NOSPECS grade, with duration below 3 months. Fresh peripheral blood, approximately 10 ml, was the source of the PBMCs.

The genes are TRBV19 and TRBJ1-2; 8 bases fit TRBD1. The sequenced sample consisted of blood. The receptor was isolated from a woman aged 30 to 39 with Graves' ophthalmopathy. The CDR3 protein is CASSDRGSEGYTF. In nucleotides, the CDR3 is TGTGCCAGTAGCGACAGGGGCTCGGAGGGCTACACCTTC.